The rows below give T cell receptor beta chains drawn from one sample of a study of OX40 agonist ivuxolimab in advanced cancers. Sequencing used immunoSEQ multiplex PCR; TCRdb keeps in-frame clones, though not all of them. This table has about 76,000 clones, around 85% appearing once. The sequencing used CD4+ or CD8+ T cells sorted from blood, collected in a trial of the OX40 agonist ivuxolimab. The receptors come from an adult with an advanced solid tumor such as melanoma, head and neck, liver or kidney cancer. The CDR3 runs from the conserved cysteine through the conserved F or W. D genes are given only for firm matches. Rows may omit the clone size; those that give it use once, few, many or a size class.

clone_size j_call d_call v_call cdr3_aa cdr3_nt
NA TRBJ2-1 NA TRBV27 CASIEAGRSDEQFF TGTGCCAGCATAGAGGCAGGGAGATCCGATGAGCAGTTCTTC
NA TRBJ1-1 TRBD1 TRBV10-3 CAIREDRGRVAFF TGTGCCATCAGAGAGGACAGGGGGCGCGTGGCTTTCTTT
NA TRBJ2-7 TRBD1 TRBV5-1 CASSSGTGLYEQYF TGCGCCAGCAGCTCCGGGACAGGGCTGTACGAGCAGTACTTC
NA TRBJ1-1 NA TRBV5-8 CASRFRGPAMNTEAFF TGTGCCAGCAGGTTCAGGGGTCCGGCCATGAACACTGAAGCTTTCTTT
NA TRBJ1-3 NA TRBV14 CASSQEVVRVRGPGNTIYF TGTGCCAGCAGCCAAGAGGTGGTTCGTGTAAGGGGCCCTGGAAACACCATATATTTT
few TRBJ1-5 NA TRBV30 CAWSELINEPQHF TGTGCCTGGAGTGAGCTAATCAACGAGCCCCAGCATTTT
NA TRBJ1-1 NA TRBV9 CASSLRGLNTEAFF TGTGCCAGCAGTCTCCGGGGACTGAACACTGAAGCTTTCTTT
NA TRBJ2-5 TRBD2 TRBV7-2 CASSFLGTAGGTQYF TGTGCCAGCAGCTTTTTAGGGACGGCGGGGGGGACCCAGTACTTC
NA TRBJ2-5 NA TRBV30 CAWSARETQYF TGTGCCTGGAGCGCCAGAGAGACCCAGTACTTC
NA TRBJ2-5 NA TRBV4-2 CASSQDKARGLETQYF TGTGCCAGCAGCCAAGATAAGGCGCGCGGACTTGAGACCCAGTACTTC
NA TRBJ1-3 NA TRBV9 CASSVGILSGNTIYF TGTGCCAGCAGCGTAGGAATTTTGTCTGGAAACACCATATATTTT
NA TRBJ2-7 TRBD1 TRBV10-3 CAISKGAASYEQYF TGTGCCATTTCCAAGGGGGCAGCCTCCTACGAGCAGTACTTC
once TRBJ2-5 TRBD2 TRBV9 CASSLGLADGTQYF TGTGCCAGCAGCCTCGGACTAGCCGACGGGACCCAGTACTTC
once TRBJ2-5 NA TRBV7-2 CASSLMAGYSQETQYF TGTGCCAGCAGCTTAATGGCGGGATATTCTCAAGAGACCCAGTACTTC
NA TRBJ2-5 TRBD2 TRBV5-4 CASQKLGTSSETQYF TGTGCCAGCCAGAAGCTCGGGACTAGCAGTGAGACCCAGTACTTC
once TRBJ1-2 NA TRBV4-2 CASSQQDVNYGYTF TGTGCCAGCAGCCAACAGGACGTCAACTATGGCTACACCTTC
NA TRBJ2-3 TRBD1 TRBV10-3 CAIRPGQGGDTQYF TGTGCCATCAGGCCGGGACAGGGAGGGGATACGCAGTATTTT
NA TRBJ1-4 NA TRBV7-9 CASSLDGGREKLFF TGTGCCAGCAGCTTAGATGGGGGCCGTGAAAAACTGTTTTTT
NA TRBJ1-1 NA TRBV30 CAWSRRAMNTEAFF TGTGCCTGGAGTAGAAGGGCCATGAACACTGAAGCTTTCTTT
NA TRBJ1-2 TRBD1 TRBV9 CASSVDPTGKGYGYTF TGTGCCAGCAGCGTAGACCCGACAGGGAAGGGCTATGGCTACACCTTC
NA TRBJ2-7 NA TRBV5-1 CASTPAGTAGNEQYF TGCGCCAGCACCCCGGCGGGGACAGCTGGGAACGAGCAGTACTTC
once TRBJ1-5 NA TRBV19 CASSITGTLGQPQHF TGTGCCAGTAGTATCACCGGGACCCTCGGGCAGCCCCAGCATTTT
NA TRBJ1-6 NA TRBV18 CASSPGQVQSPLHF TGTGCCAGCTCACCTGGGCAGGTCCAATCACCCCTCCACTTT
NA TRBJ1-2 NA TRBV7-2 CASSESGAYGYTF TGTGCCAGCAGCGAATCCGGGGCCTATGGCTACACCTTC
NA TRBJ1-1 NA TRBV5-6 CASSLGRGMNTEAFF TGTGCCAGCAGCTTGGGACGGGGGATGAACACTGAAGCTTTCTTT
NA TRBJ1-1 NA TRBV19 CASSIDGGGNTEAFF TGTGCCAGTAGTATAGACGGGGGCGGAAACACTGAAGCTTTCTTT
once TRBJ1-4 NA TRBV9 CASSNDREKLFF TGTGCCAGCAGCAACGACCGGGAAAAACTGTTTTTT
NA TRBJ1-5 NA TRBV6-1 CASSYQLQPQHF TGTGCCAGCAGTTATCAATTACAGCCCCAGCATTTT
NA TRBJ2-1 NA TRBV6-5 CASRRSSSSYNEQFF TGTGCCAGCAGGAGAAGTTCTAGCTCCTACAATGAGCAGTTCTTC
NA TRBJ1-1 NA TRBV5-1 CASSLEGLNTEAFF TGCGCCAGCAGCTTGGAGGGGCTGAACACTGAAGCTTTCTTT
NA TRBJ2-3 NA TRBV27 CATTDWGSDTQYF TGTGCCACAACGGACTGGGGTTCAGATACGCAGTATTTT
NA TRBJ2-2 TRBD1 TRBV19 CASNDRGPNTGELFF TGTGCCAGTAACGACAGGGGACCGAACACCGGGGAGCTGTTTTTT
NA TRBJ2-2 NA TRBV6-1 CASIRKDSSGELFF TGTGCCAGCATCAGGAAGGATTCGTCCGGGGAGCTGTTTTTT
NA TRBJ1-2 NA TRBV28 CASSLGFSGYTF TGTGCCAGCAGTTTAGGGTTTTCTGGCTACACCTTC
once TRBJ2-1 NA TRBV5-6 CASSLAHNNEQFF TGTGCCAGCAGCTTGGCGCACAACAATGAGCAGTTCTTC
NA TRBJ1-2 NA TRBV5-5 CASSYSTDRIWGYTF TGTGCCAGCAGTTATTCTACTGACAGAATTTGGGGCTACACCTTC
NA TRBJ2-1 NA TRBV5-1 CASSLVGTGEEQFF TGCGCCAGCAGCTTGGTGGGGACGGGAGAGGAGCAGTTCTTC
few TRBJ2-3 NA TRBV25-1 CASSDPTDTQYF TGTGCCAGCAGTGACCCCACAGATACGCAGTATTTT
NA TRBJ1-6 NA TRBV10-3 CAISDQTGTLNSPLHF TGTGCCATCAGTGACCAAACCGGGACTCTAAATTCACCCCTCCACTTT
NA TRBJ1-2 TRBD1 TRBV2 CASSEEQGAQNYGYTF TGTGCCAGCAGCGAGGAGCAGGGGGCGCAAAACTATGGCTACACCTTC
NA TRBJ1-6 TRBD1 TRBV7-3 CASSSQPPGQNSPLHF TGTGCCAGCAGCTCCCAGCCCCCGGGACAGAATTCACCCCTCCACTTT
NA TRBJ2-6 NA TRBV19 CASSIGGPGNPSGANVLTF TGTGCCAGTAGTATAGGAGGGCCAGGGAACCCTTCTGGGGCCAACGTCCTGACTTTC